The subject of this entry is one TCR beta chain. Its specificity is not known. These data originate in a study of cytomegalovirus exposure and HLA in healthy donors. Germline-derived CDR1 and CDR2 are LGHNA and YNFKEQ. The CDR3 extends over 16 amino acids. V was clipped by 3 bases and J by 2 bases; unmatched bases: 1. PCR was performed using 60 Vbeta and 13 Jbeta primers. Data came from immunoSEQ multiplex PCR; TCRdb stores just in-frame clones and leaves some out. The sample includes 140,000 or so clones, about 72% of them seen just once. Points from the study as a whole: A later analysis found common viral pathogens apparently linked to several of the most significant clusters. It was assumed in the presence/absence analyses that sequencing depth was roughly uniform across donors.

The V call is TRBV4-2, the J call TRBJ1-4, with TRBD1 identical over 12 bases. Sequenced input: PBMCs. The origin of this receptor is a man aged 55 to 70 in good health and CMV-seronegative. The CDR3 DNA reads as TGTGCCAGCAGCCAGGGGACAGGGGGCACTAATGAAAAACTGTTTTTT. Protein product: CASSQGTGGTNEKLFF.